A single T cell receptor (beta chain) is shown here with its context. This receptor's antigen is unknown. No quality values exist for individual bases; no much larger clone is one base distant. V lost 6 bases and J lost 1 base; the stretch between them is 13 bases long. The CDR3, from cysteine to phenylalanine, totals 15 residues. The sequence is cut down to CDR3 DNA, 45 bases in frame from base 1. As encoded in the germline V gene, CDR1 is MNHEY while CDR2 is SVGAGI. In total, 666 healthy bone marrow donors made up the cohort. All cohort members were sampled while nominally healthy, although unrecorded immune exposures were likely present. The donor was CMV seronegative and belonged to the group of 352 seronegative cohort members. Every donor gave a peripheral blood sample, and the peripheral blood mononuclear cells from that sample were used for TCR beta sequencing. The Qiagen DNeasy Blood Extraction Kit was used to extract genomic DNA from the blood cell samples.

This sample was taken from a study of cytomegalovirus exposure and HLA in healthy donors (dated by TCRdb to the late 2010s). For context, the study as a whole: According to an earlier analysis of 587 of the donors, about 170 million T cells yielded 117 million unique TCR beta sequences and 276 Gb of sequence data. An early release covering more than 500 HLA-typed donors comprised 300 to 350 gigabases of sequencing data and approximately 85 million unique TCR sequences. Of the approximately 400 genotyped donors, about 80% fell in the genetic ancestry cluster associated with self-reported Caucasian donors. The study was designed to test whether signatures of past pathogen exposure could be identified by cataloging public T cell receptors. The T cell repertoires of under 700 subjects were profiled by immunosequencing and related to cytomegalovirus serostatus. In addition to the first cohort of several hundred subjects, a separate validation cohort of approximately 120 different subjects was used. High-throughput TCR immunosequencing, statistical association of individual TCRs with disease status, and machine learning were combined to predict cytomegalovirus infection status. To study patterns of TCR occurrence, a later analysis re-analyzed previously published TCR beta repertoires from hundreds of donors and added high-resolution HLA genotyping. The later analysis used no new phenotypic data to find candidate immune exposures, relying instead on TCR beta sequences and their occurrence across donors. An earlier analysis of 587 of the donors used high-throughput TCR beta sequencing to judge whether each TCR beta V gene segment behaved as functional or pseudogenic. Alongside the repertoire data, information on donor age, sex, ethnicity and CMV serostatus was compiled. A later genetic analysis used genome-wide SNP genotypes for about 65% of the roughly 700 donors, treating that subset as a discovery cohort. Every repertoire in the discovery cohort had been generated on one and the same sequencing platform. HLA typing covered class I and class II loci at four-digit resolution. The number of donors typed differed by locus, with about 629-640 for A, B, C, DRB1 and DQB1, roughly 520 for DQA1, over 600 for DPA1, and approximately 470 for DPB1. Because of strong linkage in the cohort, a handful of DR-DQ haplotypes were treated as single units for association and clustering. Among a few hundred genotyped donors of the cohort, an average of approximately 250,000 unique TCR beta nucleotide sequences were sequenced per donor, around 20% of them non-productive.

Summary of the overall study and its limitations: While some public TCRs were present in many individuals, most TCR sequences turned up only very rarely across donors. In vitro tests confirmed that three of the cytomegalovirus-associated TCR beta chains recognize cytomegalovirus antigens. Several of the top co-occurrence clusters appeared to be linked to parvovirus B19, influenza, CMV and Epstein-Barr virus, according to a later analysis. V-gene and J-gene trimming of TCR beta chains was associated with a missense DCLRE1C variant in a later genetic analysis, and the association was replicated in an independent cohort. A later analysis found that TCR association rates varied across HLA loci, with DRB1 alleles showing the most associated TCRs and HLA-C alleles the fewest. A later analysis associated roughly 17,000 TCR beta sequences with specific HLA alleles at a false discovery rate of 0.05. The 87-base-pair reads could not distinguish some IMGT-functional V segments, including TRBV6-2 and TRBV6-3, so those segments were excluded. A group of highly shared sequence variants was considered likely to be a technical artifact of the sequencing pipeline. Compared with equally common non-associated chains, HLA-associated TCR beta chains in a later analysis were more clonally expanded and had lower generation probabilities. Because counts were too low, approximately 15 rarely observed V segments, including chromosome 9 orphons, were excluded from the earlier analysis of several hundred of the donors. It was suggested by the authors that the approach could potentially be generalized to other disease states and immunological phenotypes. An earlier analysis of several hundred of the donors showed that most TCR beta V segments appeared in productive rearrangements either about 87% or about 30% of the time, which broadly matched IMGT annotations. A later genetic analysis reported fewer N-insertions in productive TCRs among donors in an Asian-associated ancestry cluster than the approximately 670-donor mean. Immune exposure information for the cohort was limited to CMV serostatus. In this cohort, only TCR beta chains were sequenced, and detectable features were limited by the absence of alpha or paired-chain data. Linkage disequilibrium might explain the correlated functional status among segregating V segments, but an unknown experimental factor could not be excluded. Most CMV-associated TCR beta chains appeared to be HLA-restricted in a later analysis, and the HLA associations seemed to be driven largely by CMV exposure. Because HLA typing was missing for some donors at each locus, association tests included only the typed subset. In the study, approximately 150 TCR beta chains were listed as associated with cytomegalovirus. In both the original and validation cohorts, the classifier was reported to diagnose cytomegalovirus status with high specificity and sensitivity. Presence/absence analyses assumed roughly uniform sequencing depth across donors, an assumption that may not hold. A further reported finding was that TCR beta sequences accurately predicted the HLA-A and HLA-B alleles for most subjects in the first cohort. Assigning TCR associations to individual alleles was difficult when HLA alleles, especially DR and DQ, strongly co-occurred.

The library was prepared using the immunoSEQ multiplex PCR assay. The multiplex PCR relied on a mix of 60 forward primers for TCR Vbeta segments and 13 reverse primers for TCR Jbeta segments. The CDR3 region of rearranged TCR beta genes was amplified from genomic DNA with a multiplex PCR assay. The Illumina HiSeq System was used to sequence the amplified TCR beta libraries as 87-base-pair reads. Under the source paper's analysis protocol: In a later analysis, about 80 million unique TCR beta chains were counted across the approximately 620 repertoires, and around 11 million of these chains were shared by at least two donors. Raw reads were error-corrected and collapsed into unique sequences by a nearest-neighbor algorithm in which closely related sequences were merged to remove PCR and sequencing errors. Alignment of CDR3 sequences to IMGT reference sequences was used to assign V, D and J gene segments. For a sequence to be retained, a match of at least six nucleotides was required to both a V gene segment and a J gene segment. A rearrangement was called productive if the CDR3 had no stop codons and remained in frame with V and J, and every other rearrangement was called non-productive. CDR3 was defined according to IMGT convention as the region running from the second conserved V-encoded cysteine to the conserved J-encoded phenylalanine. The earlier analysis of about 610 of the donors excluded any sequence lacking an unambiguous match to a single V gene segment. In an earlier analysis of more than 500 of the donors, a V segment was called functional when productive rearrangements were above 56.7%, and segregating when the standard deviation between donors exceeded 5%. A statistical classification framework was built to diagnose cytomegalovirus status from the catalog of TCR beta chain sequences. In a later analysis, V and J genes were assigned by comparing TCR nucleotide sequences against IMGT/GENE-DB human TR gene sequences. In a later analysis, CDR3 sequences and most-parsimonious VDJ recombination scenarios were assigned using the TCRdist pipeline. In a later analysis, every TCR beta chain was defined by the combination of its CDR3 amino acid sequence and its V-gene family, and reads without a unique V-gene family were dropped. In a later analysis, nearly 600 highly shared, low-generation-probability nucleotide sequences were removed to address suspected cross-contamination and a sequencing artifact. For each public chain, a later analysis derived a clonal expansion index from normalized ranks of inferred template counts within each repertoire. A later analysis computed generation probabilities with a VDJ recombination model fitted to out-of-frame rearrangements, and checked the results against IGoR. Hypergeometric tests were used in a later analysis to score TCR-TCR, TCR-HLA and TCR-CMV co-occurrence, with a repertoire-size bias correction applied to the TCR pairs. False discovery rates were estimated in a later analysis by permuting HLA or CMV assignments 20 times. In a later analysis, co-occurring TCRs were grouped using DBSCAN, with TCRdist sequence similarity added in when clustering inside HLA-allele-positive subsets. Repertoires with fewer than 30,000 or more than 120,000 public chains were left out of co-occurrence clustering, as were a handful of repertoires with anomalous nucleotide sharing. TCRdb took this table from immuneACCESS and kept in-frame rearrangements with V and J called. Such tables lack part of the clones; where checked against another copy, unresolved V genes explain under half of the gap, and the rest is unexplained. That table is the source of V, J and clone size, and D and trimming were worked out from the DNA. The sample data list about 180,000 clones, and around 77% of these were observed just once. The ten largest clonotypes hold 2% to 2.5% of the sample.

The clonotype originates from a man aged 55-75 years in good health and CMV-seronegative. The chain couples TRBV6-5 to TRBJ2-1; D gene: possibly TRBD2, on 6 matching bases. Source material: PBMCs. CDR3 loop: CASRATSVSYNEQFF. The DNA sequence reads TGTGCCAGCAGGGCGACTAGTGTGTCCTACAATGAGCAGTTCTTC.